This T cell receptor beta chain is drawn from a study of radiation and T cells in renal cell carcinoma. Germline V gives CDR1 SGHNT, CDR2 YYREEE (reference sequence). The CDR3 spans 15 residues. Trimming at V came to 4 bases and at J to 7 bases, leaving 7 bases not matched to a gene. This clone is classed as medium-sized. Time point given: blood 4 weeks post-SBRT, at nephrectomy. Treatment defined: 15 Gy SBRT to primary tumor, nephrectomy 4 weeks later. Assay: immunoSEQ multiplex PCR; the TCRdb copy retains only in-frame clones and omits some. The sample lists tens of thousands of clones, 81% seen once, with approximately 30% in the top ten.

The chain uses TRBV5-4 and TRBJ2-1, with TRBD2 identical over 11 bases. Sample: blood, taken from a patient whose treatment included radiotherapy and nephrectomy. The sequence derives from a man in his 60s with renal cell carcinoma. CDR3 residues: CASSLTSGRLNEQFF. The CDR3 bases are TGTGCCAGCAGCCTAACTAGCGGGAGATTAAATGAGCAGTTCTTC.